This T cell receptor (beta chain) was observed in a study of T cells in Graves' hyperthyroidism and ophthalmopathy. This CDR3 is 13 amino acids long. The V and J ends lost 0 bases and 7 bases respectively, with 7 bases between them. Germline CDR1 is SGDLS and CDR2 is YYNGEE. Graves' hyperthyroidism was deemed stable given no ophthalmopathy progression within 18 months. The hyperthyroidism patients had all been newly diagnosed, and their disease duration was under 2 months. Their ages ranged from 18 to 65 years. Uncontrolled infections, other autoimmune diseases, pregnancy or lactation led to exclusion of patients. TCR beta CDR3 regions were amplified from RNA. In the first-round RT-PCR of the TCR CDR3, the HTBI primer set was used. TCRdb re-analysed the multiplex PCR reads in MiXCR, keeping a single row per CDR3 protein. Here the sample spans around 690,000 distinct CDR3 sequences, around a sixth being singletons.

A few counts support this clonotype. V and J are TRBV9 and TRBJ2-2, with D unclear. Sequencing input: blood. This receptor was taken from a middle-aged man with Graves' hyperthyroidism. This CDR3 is CASSVGGIGELFF. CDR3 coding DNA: TGTGCCAGCAGCGTAGGTGGTATCGGGGAGCTGTTTTTT.